This is a list of T cell receptor beta chains from one sample in a study of PD-1 blockade in mismatch repair-deficient tumors. Libraries were prepared by immunoSEQ multiplex PCR; TCRdb keeps only in-frame clonotypes and omits some of them. The table shows about 120,000 clones, with about 86% occurring only once. Here the sequenced sample was peripheral blood, taken 44 weeks after starting pembrolizumab. Receptor source: an adult with mismatch repair-deficient cancer. The CDR3 runs from the conserved cysteine through the conserved F or W. Fields, in order: J gene, V gene, CDR3 protein.

TRBJ1-5,TRBV4-1,CASSQGGINQPQHF
TRBJ1-2,TRBV11-2,CASSLEELRSAGYGYTF
TRBJ1-5,TRBV7-9,CASSSPGREPQHF
TRBJ2-5,TRBV2,CASRGTSGRSQETQYF
TRBJ1-1,TRBV7-9,CASSLVTQGVTEAFF
TRBJ1-5,TRBV5-1,CASGDRGNQPQHF
TRBJ2-7,TRBV27,CASSLTGLTEQYF
TRBJ2-1,TRBV4-1,CASSPRGDEQFF
TRBJ2-7,TRBV6-6,CASTPGSGGEQYF
TRBJ2-3,TRBV7-9,CASSLAVGGTTDTQYF
TRBJ1-4,TRBV5-4,CASSRSGVHEKLFF
TRBJ1-5,TRBV29-1,CSVEGGTRFSNQPQHF
TRBJ2-7,TRBV5-1,CASSSDRVPLHEQYF
TRBJ1-1,TRBV6-5,CASSYLGQVGGTEAFF
TRBJ2-5,TRBV2,CASSSGTSGRWGETQYF
TRBJ2-5,TRBV10-1,CASSSNPRDTQYF
TRBJ2-7,TRBV28,CASSLLPRSSGSQIEQYF
TRBJ2-2,TRBV5-4,CASRTQAPGELFF
TRBJ2-6,TRBV10-3,CAISESSGANVLTF
TRBJ2-2,TRBV30,CAATPGTGDTGELFF
TRBJ2-2,TRBV29-1,CSVDLGQRGNTGELFF
TRBJ2-1,TRBV9,CATSPFLFGGEQFF
TRBJ2-3,TRBV27,CAVSPGPAGTDTQYF
TRBJ2-7,TRBV30,CAWSAHLGGIGPYEQYF
TRBJ2-3,TRBV21-1,CASSKSTSTDTQYF
TRBJ2-7,TRBV15,CATESRTLPYEQYF
TRBJ2-5,TRBV9,CASSVVGGKTQYF
TRBJ1-1,TRBV27,CASSRTGTGRYTEAFF
TRBJ1-2,TRBV6-6,CASSSRGSGSYGYTF
TRBJ2-7,TRBV21-1,CASSKAGDRGSAEQYF
TRBJ2-4,TRBV19,CASSRIRVAKNIQYF
TRBJ1-5,TRBV12-5,CASGLATGSPQPQHF
TRBJ2-7,TRBV9,CASSGGTSGTYEQYF
TRBJ2-1,TRBV30,CAWSEGTSLNEQFF
TRBJ2-7,TRBV29-1,CSVDGYRDRGSSGSYEQYF
TRBJ2-7,TRBV9,CASSDGTGPSYEQYF
TRBJ2-3,TRBV28,CASSGSRGRAGDTQYF
TRBJ2-3,TRBV7-9,CASSTLFYWGQYF